Listed below are T cell receptor beta chains from one sample, sequenced in a study of regulatory T cells in long-lasting Graves disease. TCRdb re-derived calls from the multiplex PCR reads in MiXCR, one entry per CDR3 protein. This sample has 540,000 or so distinct CDR3 sequences, with less than 15% found just once. This same sample was also taken into another study, of T cells in Graves' hyperthyroidism and ophthalmopathy.

This material consisted of peripheral blood mononuclear cells (PBMCs), taken at new diagnosis, from a patient treated with antithyroid drugs. All receptors come from a man aged 30 to 45 with Graves disease. Both conserved end residues are part of each CDR3. The D gene is left open where the match is weak. Only part of the rows carry a size: once, few, many, or a class if the clone is expanded.

size	D	V	J	CDR3	DNA
NA	NA	TRBV13	TRBJ2-1	CASSLAGDGSNEQFF	TGTGCCAGCAGCTTAGCCGGGGATGGGAGCAATGAGCAGTTCTTC
many	NA	TRBV20-1	TRBJ1-2	CSARPRRQDYGYTF	TGCAGTGCTAGACCCAGGCGGCAGGACTATGGCTACACCTTC
NA	TRBD2	TRBV12-3/TRBV12-4	TRBJ2-1	CASSQDTLTSGSGEDEQFF	TGTGCCAGCAGTCAGGATACGCTGACTAGCGGGAGTGGTGAAGATGAGCAGTTCTTC
many	NA	TRBV14	TRBJ2-1	CASSRRTGTPRDEQFF	TGTGCCAGCAGCCGCCGTACCGGGACCCCGAGGGATGAGCAGTTCTTC
NA	TRBD2	TRBV6-1	TRBJ2-2	CASGRAGVTGELFF	TGTGCCAGCGGCCGAGCGGGAGTCACCGGGGAGCTGTTTTTT
many	TRBD1	TRBV28	TRBJ1-6	CASSFGTGLLSSPLHF	TGTGCCAGCAGTTTCGGGACAGGTCTTCTTAGTTCACCCCTCCACTTT
few	NA	TRBV7-9	TRBJ1-2	CASSLTVTGYTF	TGTGCCAGCAGCTTAACCGTAACTGGCTACACCTTC
few	NA	TRBV20-1	TRBJ2-3	CSARFRVGADTQYF	TGCAGTGCTAGATTCAGGGTGGGTGCAGATACGCAGTATTTT
NA	TRBD1	TRBV28	TRBJ1-2	CASSLFGTGSNYGYTF	TGTGCCAGCAGTTTATTTGGGACAGGGTCGAACTATGGCTACACCTTC
few	NA	TRBV20-1	TRBJ2-3	CSAIIPRQASILDTQYF	TGCAGTGCCATTATCCCCCGGCAGGCTAGTATTTTAGATACGCAGTATTTT
NA	TRBD1	TRBV11-1	TRBJ1-2	CASSLGRDRAGYTF	TGTGCCAGCAGCTTGGGCCGGGACAGGGCTGGCTACACCTTC
NA	NA	TRBV12-5	TRBJ2-5	CASGLMETQYF	TGTGCTAGTGGTTTGATGGAGACCCAGTACTTC
many	NA	TRBV20-1	TRBJ2-5	CSARRVRLQETQYF	TGCAGTGCTAGGAGGGTCAGACTCCAAGAGACCCAGTACTTC
few	NA	TRBV19	TRBJ2-1	CASSILAEGGEQFF	TGTGCCAGTAGTATACTAGCCGAAGGAGGTGAGCAGTTCTTC
few	NA	TRBV12-3/TRBV12-4	TRBJ1-4	CASSLVLNEKLFF	TGTGCCAGCAGTTTAGTACTTAATGAAAAACTGTTTTTT
few	NA	TRBV6-2/TRBV6-3	TRBJ1-6	CASSERPEVSPLHF	TGTGCCAGCAGTGAGCGACCCGAGGTGTCACCCCTCCACTTT
many	NA	TRBV12-3/TRBV12-4	TRBJ1-5	CASSSSQDQPQHF	TGTGCCAGCAGTTCGAGCCAGGATCAGCCCCAGCATTTT
few	TRBD1	TRBV29-1	TRBJ2-6	CSAKTIQGSGANVLTF	TGCAGCGCTAAAACGATACAGGGGAGCGGGGCCAACGTCCTGACTTTC
many	NA	TRBV7-2	TRBJ2-5	CASSLVSGTQYF	TGTGCCAGCAGCTTAGTCTCGGGGACCCAGTACTTC
many	TRBD2	TRBV2	TRBJ2-4	CASKSTSGAKNIQYF	TGTGCCAGCAAGTCGACTAGCGGAGCCAAAAACATTCAGTACTTC
once	TRBD1	TRBV30	TRBJ2-5	CAWSPRDRQETQYF	TGTGCCTGGAGTCCCCGGGACAGACAAGAGACCCAGTACTTC
many	NA	TRBV11-1	TRBJ2-1	CASSPPRAHLYNEQFF	TGTGCCAGCAGCCCCCCCCGGGCCCACCTCTACAATGAGCAGTTCTTC
many	NA	TRBV27	TRBJ2-7	CASHPVNSGEQYF	TGTGCCAGCCATCCCGTCAATTCCGGCGAGCAGTACTTC
many	NA	TRBV15	TRBJ1-3	CATSRQAGGFGSGNTIYF	TGTGCCACCAGCAGACAGGCAGGAGGTTTTGGCTCTGGAAACACCATATATTTT
few	NA	TRBV18	TRBJ2-7	CASSPQNTEQYF	TGTGCCAGCTCACCACAAAATACCGAGCAGTACTTC
NA	TRBD2	TRBV20-1	TRBJ2-7	CSARSSLAGLSYEQYF	TGCAGTGCTAGATCCTCATTAGCGGGCCTCTCCTACGAGCAGTACTTC
few	NA	TRBV20-1	TRBJ2-2	CSARVLGGELFF	TGCAGTGCTAGAGTGCTCGGCGGGGAGCTGTTTTTT
NA	NA	TRBV30	TRBJ2-3	CAWSVGAGQDTQYF	TGTGCCTGGAGTGTAGGGGCGGGCCAAGATACGCAGTATTTT
NA	NA	TRBV7-9	TRBJ2-7	CASSLASWTARNEQYF	TGTGCCAGCAGCTTAGCGTCTTGGACGGCCCGCAACGAGCAGTACTTC
few	NA	TRBV12-3/TRBV12-4	TRBJ2-5	CASSPRRTNALSARPDEETQYF	TGTGCCAGCTCACCACGACGGACGAATGCGCTCAGCGCCCGACCCGACGAAGAGACCCAGTACTTC
many	TRBD2	TRBV7-2	TRBJ2-1	CASSPGGAGSVNEQFF	TGTGCCAGCAGCCCCGGTGGAGCGGGATCCGTCAATGAGCAGTTCTTC
few	TRBD2	TRBV19	TRBJ2-1	CASSFTGTSGSGEQFF	TGTGCCAGTAGTTTTACCGGGACTAGCGGGAGCGGTGAGCAGTTCTTC
few	TRBD2	TRBV9	TRBJ2-5	CASSAGGETQYF	TGTGCCAGCAGCGCGGGAGGAGAGACCCAGTACTTC
NA	NA	TRBV18	TRBJ1-2	CASSPAPRNYGYTF	TGTGCCAGCTCACCGGCACCGAGGAACTATGGCTACACCTTC
many	NA	TRBV11-2	TRBJ2-2	CASSPLGELFF	TGTGCCAGCAGCCCCCTGGGGGAGCTGTTTTTT
many	TRBD1	TRBV7-2	TRBJ1-5	CASSFSGQGRQPQHF	TGTGCCAGCAGCTTTTCCGGACAGGGGCGGCAGCCCCAGCATTTT
few	TRBD2	TRBV19	TRBJ2-1	CASSNWLAGVNEQFF	TGTGCCAGTAGTAACTGGCTAGCGGGAGTGAATGAGCAGTTCTTC
many	TRBD2	TRBV11-2	TRBJ2-7	CASSSAGLAGAEQYF	TGTGCCAGCAGCTCCGCGGGACTAGCGGGAGCCGAGCAGTACTTC
NA	NA	TRBV19	TRBJ1-3	CASKQGYEAKVPSSGNTIYF	TGTGCCAGTAAGCAGGGTTATGAAGCAAAAGTTCCCAGCTCTGGAAACACCATATATTTT
many	TRBD2	TRBV27	TRBJ2-7	CASSGAGLTYEQYF	TGTGCCAGCAGTGGGGCGGGACTAACCTACGAGCAGTACTTC
few	NA	TRBV29-1	TRBJ2-2	CSVKTGSNTGELFF	TGCAGCGTGAAGACAGGTTCGAACACCGGGGAGCTGTTTTTT
many	NA	TRBV28	TRBJ1-6	CASLHSYNSPLHF	TGTGCCAGCCTCCACTCCTATAATTCACCCCTCCACTTT
many	NA	TRBV28	TRBJ1-2	CASSLVLANYGYTF	TGTGCCAGCAGTTTGGTGTTAGCTAACTATGGCTACACCTTC
many	NA	TRBV27	TRBJ1-5	CASSLLGDNQPQHF	TGTGCCAGCAGTTTGTTAGGAGACAATCAGCCCCAGCATTTT
many	TRBD1	TRBV5-1	TRBJ2-3	CASSLVDRASDTQYF	TGCGCCAGCAGCTTGGTGGACAGGGCTTCAGATACGCAGTATTTT